The 16 T cell receptor beta chains listed next were all sequenced from one sample in a study of blood T cells in healthy people across ages. PCR was performed a second time for about 7 to 12 cycles using a sample-barcoded 5' primer and a J-beta primer mix. TCRdb analysed the 5' RACE reads with MiXCR anew, one entry per CDR3 protein. Here the sample spans about 1.5 million distinct CDR3 sequences, approximately 39% being singletons. Sequenced: blood. These receptors all come from a young woman in good health.

This clonotype has more than one count but fewer than ten. This sequence joins TRBV30 and TRBJ2-1; D unresolved. This CDR3 is built from 13 residues. The V gene lost 0 bases and the J gene lost 6 bases, with 9 bases spanning the gap. CDR1 GTSNPN and CDR2 SVGIG come from the germline V gene (reference sequence). CDR3 protein: CAWSVLGLNEQFF. The CDR3 bases are TGTGCCTGGAGTGTCCTAGGGCTCAATGAGCAGTTCTTC.

The sample holds a few counts of this clonotype. The genes are TRBV6-1 and TRBJ2-3; D could derive from TRBD1 or TRBD2 (5 bases each). The ends were cut back, 8 bases at V and 6 bases at J, with 15 bases in the middle. Looked up from germline, CDR1 is MNHNS and CDR2 is SASEGT. There are 13 residues in the CDR3. CDR3 sequence reads: CASGTGTPDTQYF. The CDR3 coding sequence is TGTGCCAGCGGGACCGGGACCCCGGATACGCAGTATTTT.

The V gene is TRBV3-1, the J gene TRBJ1-4; D remains ambiguous. The germline gives CDR1 LGHDT, CDR2 YNNKEL (reference sequence). The V and J ends lost 8 bases and 5 bases respectively, with 9 bases between them. This CDR3 contains 12 residues. CDR3 DNA sequence: TGTGCCAGCGGATCTCTCAATGAAAAACTGTTTTTT. Translating gives CASGSLNEKLFF.

This clonotype was counted a few times. The V and J genes are TRBV2 and TRBJ1-2, with 10 bases lining up with TRBD1. This CDR3 comprises 13 residues. The junction had 4 bases not matched to a gene; V was cut back by 7 bases and J by 5 bases. Germline V lookup: CDR1 SNHLY, CDR2 FYNNEI. The chain's CDR3 is CASKGQGIYGYTF. CDR3 DNA sequence: TGTGCCAGCAAGGGACAGGGGATATATGGCTACACCTTC.

This chain joins TRBV4-3 and TRBJ2-7, with TRBD1 identical over 8 bases. This CDR3 has 16 residues. Germline V gene lookup returns CDR1 LGHNA and CDR2 YSLEER. The trim removed 1 base at V and 2 bases at J, leaving 7 bases unmatched. The CDR3 here is CASSQALTGAPYEQYF. The CDR3 nucleotides read TGCGCCAGCAGCCAAGCTTTGACAGGGGCGCCCTACGAGCAGTACTTC.

This clonotype has more than one count but fewer than ten. V is TRBV7-2 and J is TRBJ2-7; D is ambiguous. Germline V gene sequence: CDR1 SGHTA, CDR2 FQGNSA. Trimming shortened V by 5 bases and J by 3 bases, and 14 bases separated the two germline ends. This CDR3 spans 14 amino acids. The DNA of the CDR3 is TGTGCCAGCAGCAAAAACTGGCGGCTCTACGAGCAGTACTTC. Its protein product is CASSKNWRLYEQYF.

This clonotype was detected only once. The rearrangement links TRBV20-1 to TRBJ2-1, with D maybe TRBD2 (6 bases). With 6 bases removed from V and 8 bases from J, the gap between germline ends came to 17 bases. CDR1 and CDR2 from the germline V gene are DFQATT and SNEGSKA (reference sequence). The CDR3 is 13 residues long. The CDR3 bases are TGCAGTGCGGATCCAGCGGGTATCCATGAGCAGTTCTTC. Amino acid sequence: CSADPAGIHEQFF.

The chain uses TRBV3-1 and TRBJ2-2, with a tentative D call TRBD2 (6 bases). Germline loops: CDR1 LGHDT, CDR2 YNNKEL (reference sequence). V dropped 4 bases and J dropped 5 bases, with 11 bases sitting between them. The CDR3 spans 14 residues. CDR3 region: CASSRRAGTGELFF. CDR3 nucleotide sequence: TGTGCCAGCAGCCGGAGGGCGGGTACCGGGGAGCTGTTTTTT.

Written as DNA, the CDR3 is TGTGCCATCGGGAGGGACAGCCTAAACAATGAGCAGTTCTTC. The encoded protein is CAIGRDSLNNEQFF. The chain joins TRBV10-3 to TRBJ2-1, with D perhaps matching TRBD1 or TRBD2 (7 bases each). The germline gives CDR1 ENHRY, CDR2 SYGVKD. This CDR3 region has 14 residues. V lost 8 bases and J lost 5, with 16 bases in between.

This clonotype came up a few times. The CDR3 region is CSASKVAGGFSTDTQYF. The CDR3, as DNA: TGCAGTGCTAGTAAGGTAGCGGGTGGTTTTAGCACAGATACGCAGTATTTT. This chain connects TRBV20-1 to TRBJ2-3; 7 bases fit TRBD2. The V segment lost 3 bases and the J segment 0 bases; nucleotides outside the gene matches: 12. Germline assignment: CDR1 DFQATT and CDR2 SNEGSKA (reference sequence). This CDR3 has 17 amino acids.

This chain connects TRBV6-5 to TRBJ2-1; TRBD1 agrees at 9 bases. V gave up 8 bases and J gave up 3 bases; unmatched junction bases: 5. The germline V gene has CDR1 MNHEY and CDR2 SVGAGI. This CDR3 is built from 14 residues. Here the CDR3 reads CASGGTGHYNEQFF. The CDR3, as DNA: TGTGCCAGCGGCGGGACAGGGCACTACAATGAGCAGTTCTTC.

The table lists this clonotype with a few counts. The rearrangement joins TRBV20-1 to TRBJ1-6; no clear D. In germline, CDR1 is DFQATT, CDR2 SNEGSKA (reference sequence). V gave up 0 bases and J gave up 14 bases, with 14 bases separating them. The CDR3 is 13 residues long. CDR3 loop: CSARESGRWALHF. The CDR3 DNA follows: TGCAGTGCTAGAGAATCGGGAAGGTGGGCCCTCCACTTT.

The CDR3 sequence is CASSPGATSQGEQFF. DNA for the CDR3: TGTGCCAGCAGCCCCGGGGCGACTAGTCAGGGTGAGCAGTTCTTC. The rearrangement uses TRBV11-2 and TRBJ2-1; possible D gene TRBD2, 6 bases. From germline, CDR1 is SGHAT and CDR2 FQNNGV. V lost 5 bases, J lost 9 bases, and 20 bases lay in between. The CDR3 length is 15 residues.

This clonotype was seen more than once but under ten times. The chain employs TRBV9 and TRBJ2-1; 8 nucleotides line up with TRBD2. Germline CDR1 and CDR2: SGDLS and YYNGEE. The CDR3 sequence is 15 residues long. The trim removed 4 bases at V and 4 bases at J, leaving 7 bases unmatched. The CDR3 sequence: CASSSGTRLYNEQFF. Here the CDR3 DNA reads TGTGCCAGCAGCTCCGGGACTAGACTTTACAATGAGCAGTTCTTC.

This clonotype was seen a few times. The chain combines TRBV5-1 with TRBJ2-1, with D possibly matching TRBD2 (5 bases). Germline CDR1 and CDR2: SGHRS and YFSETQ. V was cut by 4 bases and J by 8 bases, with 7 bases left in between. This CDR3 comprises 11 residues. CDR3 loop: CASSEGDEQFF. The CDR3 nucleotides read TGCGCCAGCAGCGAGGGTGATGAGCAGTTCTTC.

This chain uses TRBV20-1 with TRBJ1-6; D may be TRBD1 (6 bases). Germline lookup yields CDR1 DFQATT and CDR2 SNEGSKA (reference sequence). V gave up 0 bases and J gave up 10 bases, with 10 bases separating them. The CDR3 is 13 amino acids. The CDR3 reads CSARDQGNSPLHF. The CDR3 DNA sequence: TGCAGTGCTAGAGATCAGGGGAACTCACCCCTCCACTTT.